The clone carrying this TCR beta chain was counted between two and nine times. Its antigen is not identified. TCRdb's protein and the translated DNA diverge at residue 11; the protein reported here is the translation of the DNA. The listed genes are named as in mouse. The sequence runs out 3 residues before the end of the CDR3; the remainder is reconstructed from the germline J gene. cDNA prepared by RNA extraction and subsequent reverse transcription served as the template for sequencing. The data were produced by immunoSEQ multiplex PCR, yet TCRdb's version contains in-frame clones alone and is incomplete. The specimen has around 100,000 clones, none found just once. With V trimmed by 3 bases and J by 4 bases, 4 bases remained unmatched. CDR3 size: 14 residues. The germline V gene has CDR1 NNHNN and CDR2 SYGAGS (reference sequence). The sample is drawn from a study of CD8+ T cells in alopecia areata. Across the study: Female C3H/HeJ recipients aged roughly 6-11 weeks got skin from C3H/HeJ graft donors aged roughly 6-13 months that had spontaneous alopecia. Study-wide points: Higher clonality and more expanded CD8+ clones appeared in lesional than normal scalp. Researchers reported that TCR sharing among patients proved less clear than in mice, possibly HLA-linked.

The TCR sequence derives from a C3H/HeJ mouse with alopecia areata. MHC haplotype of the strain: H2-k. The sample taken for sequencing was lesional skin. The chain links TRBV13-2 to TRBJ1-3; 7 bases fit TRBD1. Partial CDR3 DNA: TGTGCCAGCGGTGTGAGGGGGCCGGGAAATACG. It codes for CASGVRGPGNT. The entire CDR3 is CASGVRGPGNTLYF.